These 12 T cell receptor beta chains came from one sample sequenced in a study of cytomegalovirus exposure and HLA in healthy donors. Some clones are missing from TCRdb's copy, which holds only in-frame ones; the method was immunoSEQ multiplex PCR. The top ten clones hold approximately 1.1% of a sample with roughly 330,000 clones, about 85% of them seen once. Sample: PBMCs. The receptors here all came from a woman aged 30 to 39 in good health and CMV-seropositive.

V gene TRBV9 combines with J gene TRBJ1-6; no clear D. The CDR3 length is 13 residues. The germline V gene encodes CDR1 SGDLS and CDR2 YYNGEE. Trimming left V 0 bases short and J 7 bases short, with 5 bases between. The CDR3 region has the DNA TGTGCCAGCAGCGTAGCTCCGAATTCACCCCTCCACTTT. It is translated as CASSVAPNSPLHF.

The chain employs TRBV9 and TRBJ2-1, with 10 bases aligning to TRBD1. CDR1 SGDLS and CDR2 YYNGEE come from the germline V gene. This CDR3 is built from 17 residues. The V and J ends lost 3 bases and 10 bases, in that order; junction bases with no gene match: 16. The CDR3 DNA is TGTGCCAGCAGCGCTAACTCCGGGACAGGGGCCTTGGGGGAGCAGTTCTTC. Residues: CASSANSGTGALGEQFF.

This chain uses TRBV2 with TRBJ1-3; the D gene is possibly TRBD1 (5 bases). The CDR3 extends over 14 amino acids. The V and J ends lost 2 bases and 7 bases respectively, with 12 bases between them. Germline V CDR1 and CDR2: SNHLY, FYNNEI. The DNA of the CDR3 is TGTGCCAGCAGTGAAAGGGGCAGGCTCAACACCATATATTTT. Translated: CASSERGRLNTIYF.

The chain has TRBV27 and TRBJ1-4; D remains unclear. The CDR3 length is 14 residues. V lost 4 bases and J 0 bases, leaving 6 bases between the germline ends. CDR1 and CDR2 from the germline V gene are MNHEY and SMNVEV (reference sequence). CDR3 protein: CASSWVATNEKLFF. The CDR3, as DNA: TGTGCCAGCAGTTGGGTTGCAACTAATGAAAAACTGTTTTTT.

A single count supports this clone. The gene calls are TRBV30 and TRBJ1-3, with a weak D call TRBD1 (6 bases). The ends were cut back, 5 bases at V and 1 base at J, with 9 bases in the middle. Germline CDR1 and CDR2: GTSNPN and SVGIG (reference sequence). CDR3 length: 13 amino acids. The CDR3 nucleotides are TGTGCCTGGGAAACAGGGTCTGGAAACACCATATATTTT. Its translation: CAWETGSGNTIYF.

The chain is built from TRBV5-4 and TRBJ2-5; TRBD2 matches 10 bases. Germline lookup yields CDR1 SGHNT and CDR2 YYREEE (reference sequence). Unmatched junction bases numbered 4, after V lost 2 bases and J lost 3 bases. This CDR3 has 15 residues. In DNA form, the CDR3 reads TGTGCCAGCAGCTTCCCAACTAGCGGGAAAGAGACCCAGTACTTC. Its protein product is CASSFPTSGKETQYF.

The rearrangement links TRBV27 to TRBJ2-7; 7 nucleotides align to TRBD1. V was pared by 1 base and J by 3 bases, with 9 bases of the junction left unmatched. The germline CDR1 and CDR2 sequences are MNHEY and SMNVEV (reference sequence). The CDR3 totals 16 residues. The CDR3 here is CASSLLTGQALYEQYF. CDR3 nucleotides: TGTGCCAGCAGTTTATTGACAGGACAGGCACTCTACGAGCAGTACTTC.

V usage is TRBV27 and J usage is TRBJ2-4; D is possibly TRBD1 (5 bases). Trimming took off 7 bases at V and 7 bases at J, with 14 bases between the two ends. Germline loops: CDR1 MNHEY, CDR2 SMNVEV (reference sequence). The CDR3 extends over 13 amino acids. In DNA form, the CDR3 reads TGTGCCAGCACAGGGCGATTACCTAACATTCAGTACTTC. Its translation is CASTGRLPNIQYF.

This clone was observed once. The V gene is TRBV10-3, the J gene TRBJ1-1, with D unclear. Germline CDR1 and CDR2: ENHRY and SYGVKD. V was shortened by 7 bases and J by 4 bases, with 19 bases between the two germline ends. The length of the CDR3 is 15 residues. CDR3 sequence (DNA): TGTGCCATCAATGCCTTTTCGGGGAGAAGCACTGAAGCTTTCTTT. This sequence encodes CAINAFSGRSTEAFF.

The chain is built from TRBV6-5 and TRBJ1-1; D uncertain. Germline loops: CDR1 MNHEY, CDR2 SVGAGI. The V and J ends lost 8 bases and 0 bases respectively, with 10 bases between them. The CDR3 is made up of 13 amino acids. The CDR3 loop reads CASGETMNTEAFF. The CDR3 DNA sequence: TGTGCCAGCGGGGAGACCATGAACACTGAAGCTTTCTTT.

The chain is built from TRBV7-2 and TRBJ1-2, with TRBD1 matching over 8 bases. This CDR3 has 13 amino acids. V dropped 3 bases and J dropped 3; count of bases not matched to a gene: 0. Germline lookup yields CDR1 SGHTA and CDR2 FQGNSA. CDR3 sequence: CASSLGQDYGYTF. The CDR3 region has the DNA TGTGCCAGCAGCTTGGGACAGGACTATGGCTACACCTTC.

This chain links TRBV5-1 with TRBJ2-1, with 13 bases identical to TRBD2. The CDR3 runs to 15 residues. Germline loops: CDR1 SGHRS, CDR2 YFSETQ. The J segment lost 6 bases and the V segment lost 2 bases, leaving 2 bases of the junction unmatched. CDR3 residues: CASSFGTSGTNEQFF. The DNA for the CDR3 is TGCGCCAGCAGCTTCGGGACTAGCGGGACCAATGAGCAGTTCTTC.